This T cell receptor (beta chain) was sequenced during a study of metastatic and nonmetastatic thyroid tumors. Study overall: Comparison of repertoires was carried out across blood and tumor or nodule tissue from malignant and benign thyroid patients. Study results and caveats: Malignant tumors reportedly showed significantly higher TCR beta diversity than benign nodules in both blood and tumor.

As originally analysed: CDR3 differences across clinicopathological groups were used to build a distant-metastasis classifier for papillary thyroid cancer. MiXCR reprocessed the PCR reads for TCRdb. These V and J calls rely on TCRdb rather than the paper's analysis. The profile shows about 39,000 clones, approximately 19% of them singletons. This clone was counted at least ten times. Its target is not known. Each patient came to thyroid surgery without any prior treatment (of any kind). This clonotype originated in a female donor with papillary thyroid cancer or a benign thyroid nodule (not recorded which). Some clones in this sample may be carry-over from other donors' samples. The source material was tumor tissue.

The CDR3: CASSPGLAGSLTGELFF. The CDR3 DNA follows: TGTGCCAGCTCACCCGGACTAGCGGGATCACTCACCGGGGAGCTGTTTTTT. The chain carries TRBV18 and TRBJ2-2; 12 bases are shared with TRBD2. There are 17 residues in the CDR3. Germline V gene lookup returns CDR1 KGHSH and CDR2 LQKENI. V lost 3 bases and J lost 4; bases outside the gene matches: 6.